Below, one T cell receptor (beta chain) is given with its context. It lacks a known antigen. Base qualities are not at hand, and no much larger clone is one base apart. Peripheral blood CD8+ and CD4+ T cells from healthy donors, Susac syndrome patients and multiple sclerosis patients were profiled using high-throughput TCR beta sequencing. Recently defined diagnostic criteria for definite or probable disease were met by the Susac syndrome patients. Bulk CD8+ and CD4+ T cells were purified by magnetic negative isolation, while CD8+ TEMRA cells were enriched using FACS. Blood was collected in EDTA tubes and processed within 24 hours, with PBMCs isolated through density gradient centrifugation. PBMCs intended for TCR sequencing were cryopreserved in liquid nitrogen and thawed later in a water bath at 37 degrees C. The sorted or isolated CD4+, CD8+ and CD8+ TEMRA cells had a purity of 90% or higher. Per the germline V gene (reference sequence), LNHDA is the CDR1 and SQIVND is the CDR2. The CDR3 numbers 12 residues from cysteine through phenylalanine. This entry keeps only the CDR3 DNA: 36 bases, framed from base 1. At the junction V is shortened by 6 bases and J by 5 bases, with 10 bases in between.

The data were taken from a study of CD8 T cells in Susac syndrome (dated by TCRdb to the late 2010s). Regarding the complete study: Among the Susac syndrome patients who were sequenced, clinically active disease was present in more than 5 and clinical remission was observed in roughly eight. Susac syndrome patients were therapy-naive, on corticosteroids (some also receiving IVIg), or on IVIg alone at blood withdrawal. Whether CD8+ T cell activation and differentiation in Susac syndrome was antigen driven was tested using repertoire sequencing.

RNA was extracted using the RNeasy kit, and roughly 0.45 to 1 microgram was reverse transcribed with random hexamers. The immunoSEQ multiplex PCR assay, which covers 54 Vbeta and 13 Jbeta segments, was used to amplify TCR beta CDR3 regions. PCR amplification bias was corrected by using a synthetic template baseline for primer optimization and computational correction. For the original study's pipeline: Only productive sequences were kept, with reads annotated to V, D and J genes according to IMGT and analyzed in immunoSEQ Analyzer. Clonality was calculated as one minus the Shannon entropy normalized by log2 of the number of productive unique sequences. Public and private clones were assessed among the 100 most prevalent clones of each patient and control. Clones were defined as Susac-specific when absent from the healthy and MS cohorts, from 1052 published viral clones and from other ImmuneACCESS disease sequences. TCRdb applied fastp at Q25 and MiXCR to the public reads, then kept only in-frame beta chains. Identical CDR3 protein sequences are pooled into one entry, listed with their most common genes and DNA. The V and J calls were not made by the authors but by TCRdb's processing. Counted in this sample were approximately 77,000 distinct CDR3 sequences; just over 90% of them appeared once. 0.52% of the sample is in the top ten clones.

Broad study findings and their caveats: No clonal expansion was detected in the CD4+ T cell repertoire of Susac syndrome patients. The TCR sequencing and HLA analysis was acknowledged to have included a relatively small number of individuals.

The source of this sequence is a human donor with Susac syndrome. This receptor chain uses TRBV19 and TRBJ2-5, and perhaps TRBD1 as D gene, on 6 matching bases. Sequencing was performed on CD4+ T cells from PBMCs. The nucleotide sequence reads TGTGCCAGTAGGACAGGTCAGGAGACCCAGTACTTC. Translated, it reads CASRTGQETQYF. Extended through the reference TRBV19 and TRBJ2-5 proteins, this CDR3 yields the full variable domain: DGGITQSPKYLFRKEGQNVTLSCEQNLNHDAMYWYRQDPGQGLRLIYYSQIVNDFQKGDIAEGYSVSREKKESFPLTVTSAQKNPTAFYLCASRTGQETQYFGPGTRLLVL.